What follows is one T cell receptor (beta chain) and its context. Its antigen is unknown. This entry belongs to a study of OX40 agonist ivuxolimab in advanced cancers. Study-level information: Patients receiving dose escalation had hepatocellular carcinoma, melanoma, renal cell or head and neck cancer. Notes on the study in general: Clonal expansion by week 6 occurred in CD4+ and CD8+ blood T cells (at 0.1 to 3.0 mg/kg).

Here immunoSEQ multiplex PCR was the method, and the copy in TCRdb shows in-frame clones only, minus some. This sample has 55,000 to 75,000 clones, with 85% found just once. The germline V gene encodes CDR1 MDHEN and CDR2 SYDVKM. This CDR3 has 18 amino acids. Between the trimmed V and J ends, which lost 2 bases and 4 bases, there was a span of 20 bases. If patients had autoimmune disease history or systemic immunosuppression, they were excluded. The chain recombines TRBV28 with TRBJ2-2; the D gene could be TRBD1 or TRBD2 (6 bases each). The origin of this receptor is an adult with an advanced solid tumor such as melanoma, head and neck, liver or kidney cancer. Sequencing used CD4+ or CD8+ T cells sorted from blood, obtained in a trial of the OX40 agonist ivuxolimab. This chain's CDR3 is CASSLGRWGAPATGELFF. The CDR3 bases are TGTGCCAGCAGTTTAGGCCGCTGGGGGGCGCCTGCCACCGGGGAGCTGTTTTTT. The whole variable domain, filled in from reference TRBV28 and TRBJ2-2, reads DVKVTQSSRYLVKRTGEKVFLECVQDMDHENMFWYRQDPGLGLRLIYFSYDVKMKEKGDIPEGYSVSREKKERFSLILESASTNQTSMYLCASSLGRWGAPATGELFFGEGSRLTVL.